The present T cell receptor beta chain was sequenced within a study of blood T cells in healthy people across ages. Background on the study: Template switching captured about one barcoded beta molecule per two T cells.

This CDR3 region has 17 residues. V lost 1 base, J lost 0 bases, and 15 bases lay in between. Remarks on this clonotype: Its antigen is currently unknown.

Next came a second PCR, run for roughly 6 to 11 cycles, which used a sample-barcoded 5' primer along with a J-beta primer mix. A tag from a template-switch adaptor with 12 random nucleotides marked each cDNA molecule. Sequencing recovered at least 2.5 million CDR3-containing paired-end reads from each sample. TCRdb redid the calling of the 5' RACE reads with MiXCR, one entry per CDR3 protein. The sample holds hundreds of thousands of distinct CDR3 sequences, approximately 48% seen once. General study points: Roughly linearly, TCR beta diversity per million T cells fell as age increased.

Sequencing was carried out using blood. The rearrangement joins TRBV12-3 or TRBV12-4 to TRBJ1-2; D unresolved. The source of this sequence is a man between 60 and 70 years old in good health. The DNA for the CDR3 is TGTGCCAGCAGTTTAGTAACCAGTCGGAGGGCTAACTATGGCTACACCTTC. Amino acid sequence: CASSLVTSRRANYGYTF.